A single sample gave rise to the 10 T cell receptor beta chains below, sequenced in a study of TIL therapy for anti-PD-1-resistant metastatic lung cancer. This was the immunoSEQ v3 assay. Clones were read by immunoSEQ multiplex PCR, and TCRdb kept only the in-frame ones, dropping some. The sample carries tens of thousands of clones, about three quarters recorded once. Time point denoted: pre-treatment sample, taken before nivolumab and TIL therapy. Most excised metastases sampled were pleural nodules or supraclavicular lymph nodes. Sequencing used tumor tissue, obtained at baseline. The receptor set was obtained from a person aged 25 to 85 with non-small cell lung cancer.

This clone was observed a single time. The V gene is TRBV19, the J gene TRBJ2-5, with D unresolved. The CDR3 consists of 14 residues. Trimming cost V 9 bases and J 0 bases, with 14 bases left between them. The germline gives CDR1 LNHDA, CDR2 SQIVND (reference sequence). As DNA, the CDR3 is TGTGCCAGCAATCAAGGGCGGCACCAAGAGACCCAGTACTTC. This codes for CASNQGRHQETQYF. The full variable domain, with the rest looked up from reference TRBV19 and TRBJ2-5, is DGGITQSPKYLFRKEGQNVTLSCEQNLNHDAMYWYRQDPGQGLRLIYYSQIVNDFQKGDIAEGYSVSREKKESFPLTVTSAQKNPTAFYLCASNQGRHQETQYFGPGTRLLVL.

V gene TRBV4-1 combines with J gene TRBJ2-2; 7 bases match TRBD2. V lost 4 bases and J lost 2; bases outside the gene matches: 10. The CDR3 contains 17 residues. CDR1 MGHRA and CDR2 YSYEKL come from the germline V gene. The CDR3: CASSLPSSGINTGELFF. The CDR3, as DNA: TGCGCCAGCAGCCTTCCCTCTAGCGGCATCAACACCGGGGAGCTGTTTTTT.

This clone came up a few times. J is TRBJ1-2 and V is TRBV11-2; weak D call: TRBD1 (5 bases). The CDR3 is made up of 14 amino acids. Germline assignment: CDR1 SGHAT and CDR2 FQNNGV. V was pared by 2 bases and J by 6 bases, with 13 bases between. CDR3 sequence: CASSLILSGHGYTF. The CDR3 nucleotides read TGTGCCAGCAGCTTAATCTTGTCGGGGCATGGCTACACCTTC.

This clone was seen only a few times. The chain combines TRBV6-5 with TRBJ1-1; a possible D gene is TRBD1 (6 bases). V dropped 9 bases and J dropped 4 bases, with 9 bases sitting between them. This CDR3 is 11 amino acids long. Germline V gene lookup returns CDR1 MNHEY and CDR2 SVGAGI. The CDR3 loop reads CASIRGTEAFF. The CDR3 coding sequence is TGTGCCAGTATCAGGGGCACTGAAGCTTTCTTT.

The chain recombines TRBV6-5 with TRBJ1-2; 7 nucleotides agree with TRBD1. Per the germline V gene, CDR1 is MNHEY and CDR2 is SVGAGI. J was trimmed by 5 bases and V by 6 bases; bases with no gene match: 6. CDR3 length: 13 amino acids. The chain's CDR3 is CASSLDREYGYTF. CDR3 sequence (DNA): TGTGCCAGCAGCCTTGACAGGGAATATGGCTACACCTTC.

This chain uses TRBV2 with TRBJ2-2, with D unresolved. The germline V and J ends were trimmed by 6 bases and 1 base, with 6 bases remaining between them. The length of the CDR3 is 13 residues. Germline CDR1 reads SNHLY; CDR2 reads FYNNEI. CDR3 residues: CASSTENTGELFF. The DNA for the CDR3 is TGTGCCAGCAGCACAGAGAACACCGGGGAGCTGTTTTTT.

J is TRBJ2-1 and V is TRBV27, with 13 bases matching TRBD2. The CDR3 covers 18 residues. The trim removed 5 bases at V and 5 bases at J, leaving 12 bases unmatched. Germline values: CDR1 MNHEY, CDR2 SMNVEV (reference sequence). The CDR3, as DNA: TGTGCCAGCAGTCCTCCGGGACTAGCGGGATGGGCCGACAATGAGCAGTTCTTC. This translates into CASSPPGLAGWADNEQFF.

This rearrangement joins TRBV6-5 to TRBJ1-2, with D perhaps TRBD1 (5 bases). V was cut by 4 bases and J by 3 bases, with 18 bases left in between. The length of the CDR3 is 16 residues. CDR1 is MNHEY and CDR2 is SVGAGI in the germline V gene. Here the CDR3 reads CASSSLWGGEDYGYTF. CDR3 sequence (DNA): TGTGCCAGCAGTTCCCTTTGGGGAGGGGAAGACTATGGCTACACCTTC.

CDR3 sequence reads: CASLDSLGNEQFF. The CDR3 DNA follows: TGTGCCAGCTTGGACTCCTTGGGGAATGAGCAGTTCTTC. This chain uses TRBV25-1 with TRBJ2-1, with TRBD2 as a possible D gene (5 bases). The length of the CDR3 is 13 residues. Trimming took off 8 bases at V and 7 bases at J, with 15 bases between the two ends. Germline CDR1 is MGHDK and CDR2 is SYGVNS.

The gene calls are TRBV28 and TRBJ1-5; D call uncertain. Trimming shortened V by 2 bases and J by 4 bases, and 12 bases separated the two germline ends. Germline assignment: CDR1 MDHEN and CDR2 SYDVKM. CDR3 length equals 15 residues. CDR3 bases: TGTGCCAGCAGTTTAGAGGCACGTGGAAATCAGCCCCAGCATTTT. Translating it yields CASSLEARGNQPQHF.